These 6 T cell receptor beta chains share one sample of origin, sequenced in a study of T cells in Graves' hyperthyroidism and ophthalmopathy. It was RNA transcripts that yielded the amplified TCR beta CDR3 regions. HTBI primers were used for first-round RT-PCR of the TCR CDR3. Via MiXCR, TCRdb re-called the multiplex PCR reads, giving one row per CDR3 protein. This table has 490,000 or so distinct CDR3 sequences, 15% to 20% appearing once. The sample consisted of blood. These receptors originate from a woman in her 30s with Graves' ophthalmopathy.

The sample holds many counts of this clonotype. This sequence joins TRBV14 and TRBJ2-7, with TRBD1 matching over 7 bases. Germline V gives CDR1 SGHDN, CDR2 FVKESK. The CDR3 spans 12 residues. V lost 5 bases to trimming and J lost 5 bases; unmatched junction nucleotides: 3. Written as DNA, the CDR3 is TGTGCCAGCAGCGACAGGGCCAACGAGCAGTACTTC. The encoded protein is CASSDRANEQYF.

The chain employs TRBV7-2 and TRBJ2-5; D is unclear. Germline CDR1 reads SGHTA; CDR2 reads FQGNSA. Trimming pared 2 bases from V and 4 bases from J, leaving 14 bases between. This CDR3 has 15 residues. CDR3 in amino acids: CASSLIESELETQYF. The CDR3 DNA sequence: TGTGCCAGCAGCTTAATTGAGAGCGAATTAGAGACCCAGTACTTC.

This clonotype was picked up a small number of times. This chain uses TRBV7-9 with TRBJ2-4; TRBD1 or TRBD2 may be the D gene (5 bases each). The CDR3 consists of 14 residues. Trimming removed 3 bases from V and 2 bases from J, with 8 bases in between. CDR1 is SEHNR, CDR2 FQNEAQ, per germline (reference sequence). Here the CDR3 DNA reads TGTGCCAGCAGCTTGGGGGAACCCAAAAACATTCAGTACTTC. Protein sequence: CASSLGEPKNIQYF.

The table lists this clonotype with a few counts. The rearrangement uses TRBV12-3 or TRBV12-4 and TRBJ2-1; D may be TRBD2 (5 bases). The CDR3 consists of 15 residues. The V gene lost 5 bases and the J gene lost 5 bases, with 16 bases spanning the gap. The CDR3 coding sequence is TGTGCCAGCAGTCACTGGAGGACTCTTCACAATGAGCAGTTCTTC. Its translation is CASSHWRTLHNEQFF.

A note on this clonotype: A much larger clone sits a single nucleotide away, making a read error possible. The rearrangement links TRBV2 to TRBJ2-4; D is ambiguous. The CDR3 is 16 residues long. Looked up from germline, CDR1 is SNHLY and CDR2 is FYNNEI. V lost 3 bases and J lost 0, with 12 bases in between. The CDR3 spells CASSEEWVTAKNIQYF. CDR3 nucleotides: TGTGCCAGCAGTGAGGAATGGGTTACAGCCAAAAACATTCAGTACTTC.

A few counts support this clonotype. The chain employs TRBV28 and TRBJ1-2, with unresolved D. This CDR3 is built from 11 residues. The germline V gene encodes CDR1 MDHEN and CDR2 SYDVKM. V lost 10 bases, J lost 4 bases, and 10 bases lay in between. In DNA, the CDR3 is TGTGCCACATCCGGGTTCTATGGCTACACCTTC. This gives the protein CATSGFYGYTF.